The 21 T cell receptor beta chains below come from one sample, sequenced in a study of CD8 T cells in Susac syndrome. Random hexamers were used to reverse transcribe the RNA input (about 0.5 to 1 ug). TCRdb re-analysed the immunoSEQ multiplex PCR reads in MiXCR, keeping a single row per CDR3 protein. The sample holds around 150,000 distinct CDR3 sequences, approximately 94% seen once. Sequenced material: CD4+ T cells from PBMCs. The receptors were gathered from a human donor with Susac syndrome.

CDR3 loop: CASKGQNYEQYF. As DNA, the CDR3 is TGCGCCAGCAAGGGACAGAACTACGAGCAGTACTTC. This rearrangement joins TRBV23-1 to TRBJ2-7; TRBD1 agrees at 7 bases. TRBV23-1 is an ORF for which the function is uncertain. The CDR3 is made up of 12 amino acids. The V segment lost 7 bases and the J segment 3 bases; nucleotides outside the gene matches: 3.

The chain employs TRBV21-1 and TRBJ2-3. TRBV21-1 is a recognized pseudogene. This CDR3 contains 15 residues. The CDR3 nucleotides read TGTGCCAGCGTTACTCTGGCGTTGAGCACAGATACGCAGTATTTT. This encodes CASVTLALSTDTQYF.

The chain carries TRBV2 and TRBJ2-5; the match to TRBD2 covers 13 bases. The V gene end was trimmed by 9 bases and the J gene end by 2 bases; junction bases not matched to a gene: 3. In germline, CDR1 is SNHLY, CDR2 FYNNEI. This CDR3 region has 14 residues. In DNA, the CDR3 is TGTGCCAGGGCGACTAGCGGGGGGCAAGAGACCCAGTACTTC. This codes for CARATSGGQETQYF.

This clonotype was detected only a few times. The chain carries TRBV12-3 or TRBV12-4 and TRBJ2-1; 12 bases align to TRBD2. This CDR3 has 14 amino acids. Trimming took 8 bases from V and 6 from J; bases not matched to a gene: 5. The DNA for the CDR3 is TGTGCCAGCCGTCTAGCGGGGGGGCCCAATGAGCAGTTCTTC. It yields the protein CASRLAGGPNEQFF.

CDR3 in amino acids: CASSPPSTAFF. The CDR3 nucleotides read TGTGCCAGCAGCCCCCCGAGCACAGCTTTCTTT. The genes are TRBV7-9 and TRBJ1-1, with no clear D. The CDR3 is 11 amino acids. The germline CDR1 and CDR2 sequences are SEHNR and FQNEAQ (reference sequence). Trimming left V 5 bases short and J 10 bases short, with 11 bases between.

The chain links TRBV7-3 to TRBJ2-5; perhaps TRBD1 as D (6 bases). V was clipped by 6 bases and J by 1 base, with 9 bases between them. In germline, CDR1 is SGHTA, CDR2 FQGTGA. CDR3 length: 13 residues. The CDR3 DNA is TGTGCCAGCAGGGAGACAGGCCAAGAGACCCAGTACTTC. This translates into CASRETGQETQYF.

The chain employs TRBV4-2 and TRBJ2-1; 8 nucleotides match TRBD2. The CDR3 extends over 16 amino acids. CDR1 LGHNA and CDR2 YNFKEQ come from the germline V gene. The J segment lost 4 bases and the V segment lost 0 bases, leaving 5 bases of the junction unmatched. The CDR3 loop reads CASSQDGGAGYNEQFF. Here the CDR3 DNA reads TGTGCCAGCAGCCAAGACGGGGGGGCTGGGTACAATGAGCAGTTCTTC.

The chain combines TRBV5-1 with TRBJ2-1; D gene uncertain. Trimming removed 1 base at V and 3 bases at J, with 8 bases between. Germline V CDR1 and CDR2: SGHRS, YFSETQ. The CDR3 sequence is 14 residues long. CDR3 loop: CASSLSSFYNEQFF. CDR3 DNA: TGCGCCAGCAGCTTGAGTAGTTTCTACAATGAGCAGTTCTTC.

This sequence joins TRBV5-6 and TRBJ2-7, with unresolved D. V lost 0 bases and J 2 bases, leaving 12 bases between the germline ends. Germline V CDR1 and CDR2: SGHDT, YYEEEE. The CDR3 is 15 amino acids. CDR3 bases: TGTGCCAGCAGCTTGGGGGGAAGTAGCACCTACGAGCAGTACTTC. Protein: CASSLGGSSTYEQYF.

The V and J genes are TRBV6-6 and TRBJ2-5; D possibly corresponds to TRBD1 (6 bases). The CDR3 loop spans 12 amino acids. Germline CDR1 MNHNY, CDR2 SVGAGI (reference sequence). V was clipped by 7 bases and J by 5 bases, with 11 bases between them. CDR3 region: CASTEGVETQYF. In nucleotides, the CDR3 is TGTGCCAGCACCGAGGGGGTGGAGACCCAGTACTTC.

J is TRBJ1-1 and V is TRBV18; 8 bases map to TRBD1. The CDR3 totals 16 residues. Germline loops: CDR1 KGHSH, CDR2 LQKENI. V shed 3 bases, J shed 1 base, and the junction held 7 bases outside the gene matches. The CDR3 nucleotides are TGTGCCAGCTCACCTTATCAGGGGGCGAGGAACACTGAAGCTTTCTTT. Translation gives CASSPYQGARNTEAFF.

V gene TRBV24-1 combines with J gene TRBJ2-2, with 9 bases lining up with TRBD1. The V segment lost 3 bases and the J segment 3 bases; nucleotides outside the gene matches: 4. This CDR3 has 16 amino acids. Germline V gene data show CDR1 as KGHDR and CDR2 as SFDVKD. The CDR3: CATSDRTGVDTGELFF. CDR3 nucleotides: TGTGCCACCAGTGATCGGACAGGGGTCGACACCGGGGAGCTGTTTTTT.

This clonotype appeared once. V gene TRBV20-1 combines with J gene TRBJ1-2; TRBD1 aligns across 8 bases. Germline loops: CDR1 DFQATT, CDR2 SNEGSKA (reference sequence). The CDR3 spans 13 residues. V dropped 5 bases and J dropped 4; count of bases not matched to a gene: 6. As DNA, the CDR3 is TGCAGTGCTCCTTATACAGGGGGCTATGGCTACACCTTC. It specifies CSAPYTGGYGYTF.

The sample holds one count of this clonotype. V usage is TRBV7-9 and J usage is TRBJ2-7; D uncertain. The V end lost 5 bases, the J end lost 4 bases, and 9 bases lay between the germline ends. Per germline, CDR1 SEHNR and CDR2 FQNEAQ (reference sequence). The CDR3 has 12 amino acids. The CDR3 nucleotides read TGTGCCAGCAGCCCGGCCCTATACGAGCAGTACTTC. This gives the protein CASSPALYEQYF.

The V and J genes are TRBV24-1 and TRBJ1-5; TRBD1 might be the D (6 bases). CDR1 is KGHDR and CDR2 is SFDVKD in the germline V gene. The CDR3 loop spans 14 amino acids. The germline V and J ends were trimmed by 4 bases and 5 bases, with 11 bases remaining between them. In DNA, the CDR3 is TGTGCCACCAGTGACCAGGGGTTTGATCAGCCCCAGCATTTT. Translating it yields CATSDQGFDQPQHF.

J is TRBJ2-3 and V is TRBV20-1; possible D gene TRBD2, 5 bases. The V and J ends lost 7 bases and 5 bases respectively, with 13 bases between them. Per germline, CDR1 DFQATT and CDR2 SNEGSKA (reference sequence). The CDR3 has 12 amino acids. CDR3 coding DNA: TGCAGTGTGACGGGGAAGGGAGATACGCAGTATTTT. Translating it yields CSVTGKGDTQYF.

The V gene is TRBV11-2, the J gene TRBJ2-1; D remains unclear. Germline V gene data show CDR1 as SGHAT and CDR2 as FQNNGV. The germline V and J ends were trimmed by 6 bases and 9 bases, with 12 bases remaining between them. CDR3 size: 12 residues. CDR3 nucleotides: TGTGCCAGCAGGACGAGCCTGGCTGAGCAGTTCTTC. Translating it yields CASRTSLAEQFF.

This chain links TRBV19 with TRBJ2-2; 7 positions match TRBD1. The V segment lost 6 bases and the J segment 4 bases; nucleotides outside the gene matches: 14. Per germline, CDR1 LNHDA and CDR2 SQIVND (reference sequence). The CDR3 is 17 residues long. Here the CDR3 reads CASSERQGRLTTGELFF. In DNA, the CDR3 is TGTGCCAGTAGCGAGAGACAGGGCCGCTTAACCACCGGGGAGCTGTTTTTT.

The chain employs TRBV6-2 or TRBV6-3 and TRBJ1-1; 7 bases match TRBD1. The CDR3 is 16 residues long. Germline-derived CDR1 and CDR2 are MNHEY and SVGEGT. V lost 5 bases to trimming and J lost 0 bases; unmatched junction nucleotides: 9. DNA of the CDR3: TGTGCCAGCAGTCACGGGACAGCCTCCATGAACACTGAAGCTTTCTTT. It specifies CASSHGTASMNTEAFF.

In its sample, this clonotype was seen once. CDR3 bases: TGCGCCAGCAGCTTGGGCGTTCAGGACACCGGGGAGCTGTTTTTT. As protein: CASSLGVQDTGELFF. This rearrangement joins TRBV5-1 to TRBJ2-2; D call uncertain. Germline CDR1 SGHRS, CDR2 YFSETQ. The CDR3 is made up of 15 amino acids. V was pared by 0 bases and J by 3 bases, with 9 bases between.

J is TRBJ2-7 and V is TRBV28; 8 bases align to TRBD2. Per the germline V gene, CDR1 is MDHEN and CDR2 is SYDVKM. With 7 bases clipped from V and 3 bases from J, the junction kept 5 bases outside the gene matches. The CDR3 totals 13 residues. The DNA of the CDR3 is TGTGCCAGCAAGGCGGGAGGAAGCTACGAGCAGTACTTC. Translated, it gives CASKAGGSYEQYF.